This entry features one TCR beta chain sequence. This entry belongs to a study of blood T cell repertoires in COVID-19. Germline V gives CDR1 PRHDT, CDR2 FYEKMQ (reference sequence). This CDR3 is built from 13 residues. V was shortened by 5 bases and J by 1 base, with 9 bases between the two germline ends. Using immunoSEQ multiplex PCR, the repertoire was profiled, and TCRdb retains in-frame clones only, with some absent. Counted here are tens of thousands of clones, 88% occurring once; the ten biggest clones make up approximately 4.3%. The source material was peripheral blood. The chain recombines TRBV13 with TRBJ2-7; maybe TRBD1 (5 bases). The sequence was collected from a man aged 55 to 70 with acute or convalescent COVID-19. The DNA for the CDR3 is TGTGCCAGCAGCGTAGACAGATCCTACGAGCAGTACTTC. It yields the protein CASSVDRSYEQYF.